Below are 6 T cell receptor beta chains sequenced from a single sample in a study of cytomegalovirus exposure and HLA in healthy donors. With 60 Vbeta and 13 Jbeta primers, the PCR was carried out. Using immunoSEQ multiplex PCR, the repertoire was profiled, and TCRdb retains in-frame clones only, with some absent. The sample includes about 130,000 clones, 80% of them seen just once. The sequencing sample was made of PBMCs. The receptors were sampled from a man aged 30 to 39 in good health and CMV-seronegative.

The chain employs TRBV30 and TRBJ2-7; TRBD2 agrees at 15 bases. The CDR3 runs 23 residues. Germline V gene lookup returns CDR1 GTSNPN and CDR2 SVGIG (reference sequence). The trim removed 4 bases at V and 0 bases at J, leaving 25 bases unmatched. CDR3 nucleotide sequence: TGTGCCTGGATTCACAAGGGACTAGCGGGAGGTAAAACTGGTATGCAATACTCCTACGAGCAGTACTTC. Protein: CAWIHKGLAGGKTGMQYSYEQYF.

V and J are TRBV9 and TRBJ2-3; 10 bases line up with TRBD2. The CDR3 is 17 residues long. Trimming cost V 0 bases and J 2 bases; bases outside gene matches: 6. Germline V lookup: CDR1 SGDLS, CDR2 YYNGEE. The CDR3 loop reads CASSVAGAGGITDTQYF. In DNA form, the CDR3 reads TGTGCCAGCAGCGTAGCTGGAGCGGGAGGGATCACAGATACGCAGTATTTT.

The CDR3 reads CASSDGGRNSPLHF. The CDR3 DNA reads as TGTGCCAGCAGCGATGGAGGGCGTAATTCACCCCTCCACTTT. The chain couples TRBV7-8 to TRBJ1-6; unclear D gene. CDR1 is SGHVS and CDR2 is FQNEAQ in the germline V gene. With 5 bases removed from V and 6 bases from J, the gap between germline ends came to 11 bases. This CDR3 is 14 amino acids long.

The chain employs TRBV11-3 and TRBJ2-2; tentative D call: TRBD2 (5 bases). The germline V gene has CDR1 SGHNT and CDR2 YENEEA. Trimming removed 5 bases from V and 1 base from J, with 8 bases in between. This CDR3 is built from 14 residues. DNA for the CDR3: TGTGCCAGCAGCCCGGACTTGAACACCGGGGAGCTGTTTTTT. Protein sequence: CASSPDLNTGELFF.

CDR3 protein: CSARQGDQPQHF. The CDR3 DNA reads TGCAGCGCCAGACAGGGAGATCAGCCCCAGCATTTT. V usage is TRBV29-1 and J usage is TRBJ1-5, with 7 bases aligning to TRBD1. Losses at the gene ends were 7 bases for V and 5 bases for J; bases not matched to a gene: 5. Germline V gene lookup returns CDR1 SQVTM and CDR2 ANQGSEA. This CDR3 comprises 12 residues.

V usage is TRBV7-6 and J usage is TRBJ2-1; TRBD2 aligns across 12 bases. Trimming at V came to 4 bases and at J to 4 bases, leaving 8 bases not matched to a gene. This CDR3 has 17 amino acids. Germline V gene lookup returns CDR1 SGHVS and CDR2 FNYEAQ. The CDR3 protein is CASSSPGTSGLYNEQFF. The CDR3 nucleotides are TGTGCCAGCAGCTCACCCGGGACTAGCGGGCTATACAATGAGCAGTTCTTC.